The present T cell receptor beta chain was sequenced within a study of STAT5B mutations in CD4+ large granular lymphocyte leukemia. At the level of the study: Among healthy controls, a particular HLA allele went with more CDR3 'QG' motifs.

Authors' data handling: Productive clonotypes were detectable down to 2.59 x 10-5 frequency. Clones were sequenced by immunoSEQ multiplex PCR, and TCRdb holds only the in-frame ones, with some missing. D and trimming were read from the DNA, whereas the V and J calls and clone size are those reported in that table. The repertoire holds 30,000 to 40,000 clones, about 90% seen once, with roughly 3.4% in the top ten. This CDR3 contains 14 residues. Germline V gene lookup returns CDR1 MNHEY and CDR2 SMNVEV (reference sequence). Regarding the study as a whole: Main leukemic clonotypes were patient-specific, but under 30% appeared at low frequency elsewhere. Top patient clones used TRBV06 genes more often: 8/27 versus 2/35 in controls.

In the case of this clone: Its antigen is not identified. Compared with germline, one end of the junction differs, possibly owing to a read error.

The sample comprised CD4+ T cells from blood buffy coats. The rearrangement joins TRBV27 to TRBJ2-6; D call uncertain. The receptor was isolated from a human donor in good health. CDR3 protein: CASSPLSGVNVLTF. The CDR3 DNA is TGTGCCAGCAGTCCACTCTCTGGGGTCAACGTCCTGACTTTC.